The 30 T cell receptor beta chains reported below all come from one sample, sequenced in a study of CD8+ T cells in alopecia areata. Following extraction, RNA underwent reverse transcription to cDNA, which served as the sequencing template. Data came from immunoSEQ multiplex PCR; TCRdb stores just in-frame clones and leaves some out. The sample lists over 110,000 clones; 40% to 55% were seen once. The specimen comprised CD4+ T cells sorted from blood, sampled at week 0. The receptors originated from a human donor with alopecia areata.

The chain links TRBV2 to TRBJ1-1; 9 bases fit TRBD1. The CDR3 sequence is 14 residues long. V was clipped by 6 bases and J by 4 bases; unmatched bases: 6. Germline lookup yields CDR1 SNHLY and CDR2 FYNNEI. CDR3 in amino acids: CASRRTGVGTEAFF. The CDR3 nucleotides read TGTGCCAGCAGACGGACAGGGGTGGGCACTGAAGCTTTCTTT.

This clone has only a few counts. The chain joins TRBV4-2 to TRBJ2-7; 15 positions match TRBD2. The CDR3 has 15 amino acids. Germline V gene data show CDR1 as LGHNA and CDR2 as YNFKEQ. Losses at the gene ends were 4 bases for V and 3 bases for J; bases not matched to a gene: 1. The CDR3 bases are TGTGCCAGCAGCCTGGGACTAGCGGGAGGCTACGAGCAGTACTTC. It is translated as CASSLGLAGGYEQYF.

The chain's CDR3 is CSVARTGYGYTF. In DNA form, the CDR3 reads TGCAGCGTTGCCAGGACAGGGTATGGCTACACCTTC. V usage is TRBV29-1 and J usage is TRBJ1-2; 8 bases align to TRBD1. The CDR3 is made up of 12 amino acids. Losses at the gene ends were 4 bases for V and 5 bases for J; bases not matched to a gene: 3. CDR1 is SQVTM, CDR2 ANQGSEA, per germline.

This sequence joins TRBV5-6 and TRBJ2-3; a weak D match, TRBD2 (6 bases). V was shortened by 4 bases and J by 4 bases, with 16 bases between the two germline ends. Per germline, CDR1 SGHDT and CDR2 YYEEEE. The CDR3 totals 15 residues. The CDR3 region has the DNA TGTGCCAGCAGCGAGGAGAGGGAGGCCCCAGATACGCAGTATTTT. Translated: CASSEEREAPDTQYF. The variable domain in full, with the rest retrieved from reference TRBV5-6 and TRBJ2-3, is DAGVTQSPTHLIKTRGQQVTLRCSPKSGHDTVSWYQQALGQGPQFIFQYYEEEERQRGNFPDRFSGHQFPNYSSELNVNALLLGDSALYLCASSEEREAPDTQYFGPGTRLTVL.

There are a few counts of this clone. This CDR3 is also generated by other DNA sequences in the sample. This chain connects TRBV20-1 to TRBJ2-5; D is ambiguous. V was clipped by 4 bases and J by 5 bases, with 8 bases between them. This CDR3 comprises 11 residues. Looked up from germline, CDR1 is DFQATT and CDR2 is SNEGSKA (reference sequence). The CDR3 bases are TGCAGTGCTACCCTAGGGGAGACCCAGTACTTC. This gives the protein CSATLGETQYF.

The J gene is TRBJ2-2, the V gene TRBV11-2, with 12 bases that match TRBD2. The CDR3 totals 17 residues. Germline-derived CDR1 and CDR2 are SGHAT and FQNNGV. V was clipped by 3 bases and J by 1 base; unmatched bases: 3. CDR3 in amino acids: CASSLGLAGGNTGELFF. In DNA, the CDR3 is TGTGCCAGCAGCTTGGGACTAGCGGGTGGGAACACCGGGGAGCTGTTTTTT.

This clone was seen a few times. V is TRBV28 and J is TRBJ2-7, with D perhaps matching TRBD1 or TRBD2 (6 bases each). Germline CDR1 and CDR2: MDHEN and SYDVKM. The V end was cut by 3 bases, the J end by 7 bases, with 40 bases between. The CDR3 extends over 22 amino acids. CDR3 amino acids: CASSLGRTQGISGVSPPREQYF. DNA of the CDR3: TGTGCCAGCAGTTTGGGGCGGACACAGGGAATCTCGGGGGTTAGCCCTCCCAGGGAGCAGTACTTC.

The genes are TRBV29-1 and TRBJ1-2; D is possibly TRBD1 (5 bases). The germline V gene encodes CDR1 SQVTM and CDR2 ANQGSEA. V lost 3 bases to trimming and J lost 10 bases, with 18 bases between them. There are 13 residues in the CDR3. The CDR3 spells CSVDEGQGGFYTF. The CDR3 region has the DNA TGCAGCGTTGATGAAGGCCAGGGTGGATTCTACACCTTC. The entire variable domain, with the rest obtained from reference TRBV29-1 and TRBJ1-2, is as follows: SAVISQKPSRDICQRGTSLTIQCQVDSQVTMMFWYRQQPGQSLTLIATANQGSEATYESGFVIDKFPISRPNLTFSTLTVSNMSPEDSSIYLCSVDEGQGGFYTFGSGTRLTVV.

CDR3 region: CASSQETGTAGNTIYF. The DNA for the CDR3 is TGCGCCAGCAGCCAAGAAACGGGTACGGCTGGAAACACCATATATTTT. V is TRBV4-1 and J is TRBJ1-3; D is unresolved. The CDR3 totals 16 residues. Germline V gene lookup returns CDR1 MGHRA and CDR2 YSYEKL. V lost 0 bases, J lost 2 bases, and 11 bases lay in between.

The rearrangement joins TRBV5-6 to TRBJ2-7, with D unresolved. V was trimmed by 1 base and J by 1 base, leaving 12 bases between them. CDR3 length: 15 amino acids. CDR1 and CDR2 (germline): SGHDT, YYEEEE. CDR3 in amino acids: CASSLKGTPSYEQYF. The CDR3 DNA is TGTGCCAGCAGCTTGAAGGGTACCCCTTCCTACGAGCAGTACTTC.

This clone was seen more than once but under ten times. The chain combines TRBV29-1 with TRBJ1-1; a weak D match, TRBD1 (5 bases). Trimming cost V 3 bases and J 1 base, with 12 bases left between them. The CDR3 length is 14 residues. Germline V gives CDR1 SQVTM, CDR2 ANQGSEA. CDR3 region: CSVEARVENTEAFF. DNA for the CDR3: TGCAGCGTTGAGGCCAGGGTAGAGAACACTGAAGCTTTCTTT.

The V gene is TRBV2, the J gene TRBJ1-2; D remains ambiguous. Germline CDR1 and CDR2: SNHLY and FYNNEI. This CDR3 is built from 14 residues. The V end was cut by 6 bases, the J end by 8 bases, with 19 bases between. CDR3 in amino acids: CASRRTGLGFGYTF. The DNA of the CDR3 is TGTGCCAGCAGACGGACCGGGCTGGGATTCGGCTACACCTTC.

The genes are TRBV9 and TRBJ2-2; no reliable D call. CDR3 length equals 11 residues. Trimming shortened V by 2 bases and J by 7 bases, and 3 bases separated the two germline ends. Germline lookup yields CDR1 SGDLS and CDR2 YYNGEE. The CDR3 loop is CASSVGGELFF. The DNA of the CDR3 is TGTGCCAGCAGCGTCGGCGGGGAGCTGTTTTTT.

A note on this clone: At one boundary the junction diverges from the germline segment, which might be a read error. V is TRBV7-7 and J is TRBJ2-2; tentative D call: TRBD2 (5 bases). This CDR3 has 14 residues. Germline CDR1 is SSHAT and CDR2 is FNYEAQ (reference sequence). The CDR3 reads CASSLEGNTGELFF. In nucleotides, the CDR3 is TGTGCTAGCAGCTTAGAGGGGAACACCGGGGAGCTGTTTTTT.

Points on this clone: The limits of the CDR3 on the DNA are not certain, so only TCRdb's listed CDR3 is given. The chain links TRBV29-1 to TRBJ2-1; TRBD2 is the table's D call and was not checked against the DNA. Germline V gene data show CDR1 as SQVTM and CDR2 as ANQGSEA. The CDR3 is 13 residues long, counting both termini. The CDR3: CSCRGYFGNEQFF.

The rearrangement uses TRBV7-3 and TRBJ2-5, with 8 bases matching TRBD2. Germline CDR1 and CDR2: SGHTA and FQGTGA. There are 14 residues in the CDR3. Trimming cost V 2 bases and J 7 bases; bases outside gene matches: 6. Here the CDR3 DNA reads TGTGCCAGCAGCTTAGCGCCCAGCGGGGGGACCCAGTACTTC. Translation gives CASSLAPSGGTQYF. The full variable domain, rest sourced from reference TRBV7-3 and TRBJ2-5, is GAGVSQTPSNKVTEKGKYVELRCDPISGHTALYWYRQSLGQGPEFLIYFQGTGAADDSGLPNDRFFAVRPEGSVSTLKIQRTERGDSAVYLCASSLAPSGGTQYFGPGTRLLVL.

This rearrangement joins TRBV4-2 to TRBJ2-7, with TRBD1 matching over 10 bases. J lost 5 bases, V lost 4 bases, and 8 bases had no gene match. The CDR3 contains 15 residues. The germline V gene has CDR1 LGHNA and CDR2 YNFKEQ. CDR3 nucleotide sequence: TGTGCCAGCAGCCGAGGGACAGGGGTGAGCCACGAGCAGTACTTC. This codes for CASSRGTGVSHEQYF.

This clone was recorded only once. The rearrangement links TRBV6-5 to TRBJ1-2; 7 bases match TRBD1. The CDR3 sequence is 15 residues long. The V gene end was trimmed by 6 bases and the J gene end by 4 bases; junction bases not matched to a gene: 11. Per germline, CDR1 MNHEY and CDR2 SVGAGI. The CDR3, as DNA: TGTGCCAGCAGGAGCCGCCGGGACAGTGTCTATGGCTACACCTTC. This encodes CASRSRRDSVYGYTF.

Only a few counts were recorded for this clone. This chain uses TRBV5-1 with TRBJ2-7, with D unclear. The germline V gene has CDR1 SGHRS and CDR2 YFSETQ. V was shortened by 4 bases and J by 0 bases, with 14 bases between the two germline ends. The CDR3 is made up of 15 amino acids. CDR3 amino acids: CASSPRSSSSYEQYF. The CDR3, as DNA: TGCGCCAGCAGCCCCAGGTCGAGTAGCTCCTACGAGCAGTACTTC.

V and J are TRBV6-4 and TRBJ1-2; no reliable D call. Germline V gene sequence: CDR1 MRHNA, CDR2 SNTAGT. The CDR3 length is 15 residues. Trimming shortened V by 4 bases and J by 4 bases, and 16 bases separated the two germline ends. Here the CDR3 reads CASSAAPGQLYGYTF. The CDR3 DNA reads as TGTGCCAGCAGTGCCGCCCCGGGTCAACTCTATGGCTACACCTTC.

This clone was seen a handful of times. CDR3 sequence reads: CASSLSVRGTDTQYF. In DNA form, the CDR3 reads TGTGCCAGCAGTTTATCGGTACGGGGGACAGATACGCAGTATTTT. The gene calls are TRBV27 and TRBJ2-3; possible D gene TRBD2, 6 bases. The CDR3 loop spans 15 amino acids. CDR1 MNHEY and CDR2 SMNVEV come from the germline V gene (reference sequence). Trimming shortened V by 0 bases and J by 3 bases, and 10 bases separated the two germline ends.

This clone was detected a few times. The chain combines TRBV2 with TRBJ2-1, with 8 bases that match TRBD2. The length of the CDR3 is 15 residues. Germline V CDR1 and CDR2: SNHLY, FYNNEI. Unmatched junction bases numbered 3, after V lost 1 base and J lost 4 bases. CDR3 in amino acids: CASSEVGLGYNEQFF. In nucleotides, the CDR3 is TGTGCCAGCAGTGAAGTGGGACTAGGGTACAATGAGCAGTTCTTC.

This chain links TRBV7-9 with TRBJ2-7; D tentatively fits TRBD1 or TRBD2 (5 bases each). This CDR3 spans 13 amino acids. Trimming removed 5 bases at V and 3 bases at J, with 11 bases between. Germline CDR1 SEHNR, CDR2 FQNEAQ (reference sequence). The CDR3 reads CASSPRDGYEQYF. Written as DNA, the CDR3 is TGTGCCAGCAGCCCCCGGGACGGCTACGAGCAGTACTTC.

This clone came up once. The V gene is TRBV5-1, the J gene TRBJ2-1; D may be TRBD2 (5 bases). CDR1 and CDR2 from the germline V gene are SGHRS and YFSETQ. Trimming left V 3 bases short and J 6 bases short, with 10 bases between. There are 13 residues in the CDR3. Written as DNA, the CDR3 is TGCGCCAGCAGCTCGGACTGGGGCAATGAGCAGTTCTTC. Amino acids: CASSSDWGNEQFF.

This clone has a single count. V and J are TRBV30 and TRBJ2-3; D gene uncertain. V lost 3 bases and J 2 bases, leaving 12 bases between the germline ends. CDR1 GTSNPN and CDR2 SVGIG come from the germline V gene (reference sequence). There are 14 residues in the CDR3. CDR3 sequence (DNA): TGTGCCTGGAGCCTTGTAGGAGCCACAGATACGCAGTATTTT. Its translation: CAWSLVGATDTQYF.

DNA of the CDR3: TGCGCCAGCAGTCCAGGGGGGCTCTATGGCTACACCTTC. This encodes CASSPGGLYGYTF. The chain uses TRBV4-1 and TRBJ1-2; 7 bases line up with TRBD1. Per the germline V gene, CDR1 is MGHRA and CDR2 is YSYEKL. Germline trimming cut 6 bases from V and 4 bases from J; bases unmatched to any gene: 5. This CDR3 contains 13 residues.

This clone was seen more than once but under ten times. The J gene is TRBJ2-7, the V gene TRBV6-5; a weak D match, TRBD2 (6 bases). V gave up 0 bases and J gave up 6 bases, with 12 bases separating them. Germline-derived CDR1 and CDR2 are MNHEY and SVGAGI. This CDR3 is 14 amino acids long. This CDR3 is CASSYSTGRSEQYF. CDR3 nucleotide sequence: TGTGCCAGCAGTTACTCTACCGGGAGATCCGAGCAGTACTTC.

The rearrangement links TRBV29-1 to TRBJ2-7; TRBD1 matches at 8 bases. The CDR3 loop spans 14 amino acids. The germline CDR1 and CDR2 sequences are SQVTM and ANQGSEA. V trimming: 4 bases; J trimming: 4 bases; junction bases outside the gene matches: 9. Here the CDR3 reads CSVGYRTGRYEQYF. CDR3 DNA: TGCAGCGTTGGATATAGGACAGGGCGGTACGAGCAGTACTTC.

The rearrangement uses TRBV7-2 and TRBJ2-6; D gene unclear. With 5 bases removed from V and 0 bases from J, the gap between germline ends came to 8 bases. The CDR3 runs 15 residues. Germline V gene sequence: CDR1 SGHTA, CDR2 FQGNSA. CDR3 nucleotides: TGTGCCAGCAGCCCCCTCCTCTCTGGGGCCAACGTCCTGACTTTC. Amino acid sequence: CASSPLLSGANVLTF. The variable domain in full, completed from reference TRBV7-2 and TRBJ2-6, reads GAGVSQSPSNKVTEKGKDVELRCDPISGHTALYWYRQSLGQGLEFLIYFQGNSAPDKSGLPSDRFSAERTGGSVSTLTIQRTQQEDSAVYLCASSPLLSGANVLTFGAGSRLTVL.

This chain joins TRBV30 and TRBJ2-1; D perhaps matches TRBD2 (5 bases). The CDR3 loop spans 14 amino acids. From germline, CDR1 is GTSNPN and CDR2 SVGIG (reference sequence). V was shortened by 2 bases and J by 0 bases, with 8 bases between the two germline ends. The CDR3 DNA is TGTGCCTGGAGTCCGGGAAGCTCCTACAATGAGCAGTTCTTC. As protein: CAWSPGSSYNEQFF. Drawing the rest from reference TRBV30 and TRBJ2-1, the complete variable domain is SQTIHQWPATLVQPVGSPLSLECTVEGTSNPNLYWYRQAAGRGLQLLFYSVGIGQISSEVPQNLSASRPQDRQFILSSKKLLLSDSGFYLCAWSPGSSYNEQFFGPGTRLTVL.